This TCR beta chain originates from a study of CXCR3-negative and CXCR3-positive naive CD8 T cells. There are 11 residues in the CDR3. Germline V gene data show CDR1 as SEHNR and CDR2 as FQNEAQ (reference sequence). Researchers prepared the TRB cDNA libraries using 5' RACE with UMI labels. Reanalyzing the 5' RACE reads, TCRdb keeps one entry per CDR3 protein, without DNA. The listing contains roughly 110,000 distinct CDR3 sequences. About this clonotype itself: What it binds is not known.

Broader study findings: Naive CXCR3-positive and CXCR3-negative cells shared similar TRBV-TRBJ usage, unlike memory cells. TRB CDR3s of CXCR3-positive naive cells were more hydrophobic than those of CXCR3-negative naive cells. Both naive subsets had comparably high diversity; memory CD8+ cells much lower.

The J gene is TRBJ2-5, the V gene TRBV7-9; TCRdb gives TRBD1 as the D gene, but with no DNA this cannot be confirmed. The receptor comes from a human donor in good health. Some clones in this sample may be carry-over from other donors' samples. Sample: naive CXCR3+ CD8+ T cells from blood. Noted subset: CD45RO-CCR7+CD27+CD95- naive CD8+ T cells expressing CXCR3 (TNR3+). The CDR3 is CASSSGGTQYF. Variable domain in full (rest from reference TRBV7-9 and TRBJ2-5): DTGVSQNPRHKITKRGQNVTFRCDPISEHNRLYWYRQTLGQGPEFLTYFQNEAQLEKSRLLSDRFSAERPKGSFSTLEIQRTEQGDSAMYLCASSSGGTQYFGPGTRLLVL.